Each of the 9 T cell receptor beta chains below was sequenced from the same sample in a study of cytomegalovirus exposure and HLA in healthy donors. Amplification used 60 Vbeta primers and 13 Jbeta primers. TCRdb keeps only in-frame clones here, not all; method: immunoSEQ multiplex PCR. With roughly 140,000 clones in the sample, the ten largest clones hold approximately 0.88%. Specimen: PBMCs. All receptors derive from a male donor in good health and CMV-seronegative.

CDR3 nucleotides: TGTGCCAGCAGCCAGTTCGGTGCCAGGACAACAGAGACCCAGTACTTC. This encodes CASSQFGARTTETQYF. The V gene is TRBV7-9, the J gene TRBJ2-5; TRBD1 might be the D (5 bases). CDR3 length: 16 residues. V lost 5 bases and J 4 bases, leaving 20 bases between the germline ends. The germline V gene encodes CDR1 SEHNR and CDR2 FQNEAQ (reference sequence).

This chain uses TRBV27 with TRBJ1-5, with D unresolved. V lost 4 bases, J lost 0 bases, and 4 bases lay in between. The CDR3 consists of 13 residues. Germline lookup yields CDR1 MNHEY and CDR2 SMNVEV (reference sequence). DNA of the CDR3: TGTGCCAGCAGTTCTTATAGCAATCAGCCCCAGCATTTT. This encodes CASSSYSNQPQHF.

The chain uses TRBV5-6 and TRBJ2-2; TRBD2 agrees at 15 bases. Germline V gene sequence: CDR1 SGHDT, CDR2 YYEEEE. Germline trimming cut 7 bases from V and 4 bases from J; bases unmatched to any gene: 11. The CDR3 extends over 18 amino acids. CDR3 residues: CASGNPWTSGGATGELFF. CDR3 in DNA: TGTGCCAGCGGAAATCCTTGGACTAGCGGGGGGGCCACCGGGGAGCTGTTTTTT.

The V and J genes are TRBV19 and TRBJ1-1, with 8 bases that match TRBD1. V dropped 5 bases and J dropped 4; count of bases not matched to a gene: 18. The CDR3 extends over 18 amino acids. Germline CDR1 is LNHDA and CDR2 is SQIVND (reference sequence). DNA for the CDR3: TGTGCCAGTAGTCTCGGATGGCAGGGGGCACGGTTCAGCACTGAAGCTTTCTTT. Protein sequence: CASSLGWQGARFSTEAFF.

The chain recombines TRBV6-5 with TRBJ1-2, with 7 nucleotides matching TRBD1. The CDR3 loop spans 14 amino acids. Germline V lookup: CDR1 MNHEY, CDR2 SVGAGI. V dropped 4 bases and J dropped 7; count of bases not matched to a gene: 9. This CDR3 reads CASSSIEWTGGYTF. CDR3 nucleotide sequence: TGTGCCAGCAGTTCGATAGAATGGACAGGTGGCTACACCTTC.

The chain uses TRBV9 and TRBJ2-1; TRBD2 matches 9 bases. J gave up 6 bases and V 0 bases, and 4 bases lay outside the gene matches. This CDR3 is built from 15 residues. Germline V lookup: CDR1 SGDLS, CDR2 YYNGEE. CDR3 loop: CASSVEGTSPNEQFF. CDR3 nucleotide sequence: TGTGCCAGCAGCGTAGAGGGGACTAGCCCCAATGAGCAGTTCTTC.

The chain recombines TRBV28 with TRBJ1-1; tentative D call: TRBD1 (6 bases). Trimming cost V 1 base and J 8 bases, with 14 bases left between them. Germline V gene sequence: CDR1 MDHEN, CDR2 SYDVKM. The CDR3 extends over 14 amino acids. CDR3 DNA sequence: TGTGCCAGCAGTTTATATACACAGGGTGGCGAAGCTTTCTTT. It encodes CASSLYTQGGEAFF.

The V gene is TRBV5-5, the J gene TRBJ2-7; D is perhaps TRBD1 (6 bases). Trimming took 4 bases from V and 2 from J, leaving 13 bases between them. Germline assignment: CDR1 SGHKS and CDR2 YYEKEE (reference sequence). The CDR3 contains 14 residues. In DNA form, the CDR3 reads TGTGCCAGCAGCCCCGGGACACTGACCTACGAGCAGTACTTC. It codes for CASSPGTLTYEQYF.

The chain carries TRBV28 and TRBJ2-3, with 7 nucleotides matching TRBD2. Trimming at V came to 6 bases and at J to 2 bases, leaving 11 bases not matched to a gene. In germline, CDR1 is MDHEN, CDR2 SYDVKM. This CDR3 has 16 amino acids. CDR3 loop: CASSWDYSGNTDTQYF. CDR3 coding DNA: TGTGCCAGCAGCTGGGACTATAGCGGTAACACAGATACGCAGTATTTT.